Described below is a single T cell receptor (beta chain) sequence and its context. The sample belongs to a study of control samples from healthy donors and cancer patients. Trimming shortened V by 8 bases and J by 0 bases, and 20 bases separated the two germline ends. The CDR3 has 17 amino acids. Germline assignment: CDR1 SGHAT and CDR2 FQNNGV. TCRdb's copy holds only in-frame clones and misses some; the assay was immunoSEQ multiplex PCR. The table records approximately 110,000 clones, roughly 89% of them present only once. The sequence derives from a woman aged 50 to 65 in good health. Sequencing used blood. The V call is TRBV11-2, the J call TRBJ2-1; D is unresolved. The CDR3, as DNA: TGTGCCAGCGCCCCGGTTTTAGGAACGAGCTCCTACAATGAGCAGTTCTTC. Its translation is CASAPVLGTSSYNEQFF.